Sequencing of this TCR beta chain was carried out in a study of blood T cell repertoires in COVID-19. Across the study: The study drew acute and convalescent COVID-19 samples from the United States, Italy and Spain. The analysed material was cDNA or gDNA that came from T cells, B-cell-depleted T cells, or PBMCs.

Followed longitudinally, the Seattle patients had been enrolled during active infection. Under the authors' procedure: Counts of nucleated cells, estimated from reference gene primer amplification, were obtained. TCRdb's table, derived via immunoSEQ multiplex PCR, lists solely in-frame clones and lacks some. For V, J and clone size, that table is used; D and trimming come from the DNA. The sample records 250,000 to 350,000 clones, about 88% being singletons. The ends were cut back, 1 base at V and 5 bases at J, with 9 bases in the middle. This CDR3 contains 14 residues. CDR1 and CDR2 from the germline V gene are LGHDT and YNNKEL (reference sequence).

J is TRBJ1-5 and V is TRBV3-1 (or the pseudogene TRBV3-2); the D gene is possibly TRBD1 (5 bases). The clonotype comes from a woman in her twenties or thirties with COVID-19, enrolled during active disease. The sample comprised peripheral blood. The CDR3 region has the DNA TGTGCCAGCAGCCAAGGGGTAGGGGATCAGCCCCAGCATTTT. Protein sequence: CASSQGVGDQPQHF.